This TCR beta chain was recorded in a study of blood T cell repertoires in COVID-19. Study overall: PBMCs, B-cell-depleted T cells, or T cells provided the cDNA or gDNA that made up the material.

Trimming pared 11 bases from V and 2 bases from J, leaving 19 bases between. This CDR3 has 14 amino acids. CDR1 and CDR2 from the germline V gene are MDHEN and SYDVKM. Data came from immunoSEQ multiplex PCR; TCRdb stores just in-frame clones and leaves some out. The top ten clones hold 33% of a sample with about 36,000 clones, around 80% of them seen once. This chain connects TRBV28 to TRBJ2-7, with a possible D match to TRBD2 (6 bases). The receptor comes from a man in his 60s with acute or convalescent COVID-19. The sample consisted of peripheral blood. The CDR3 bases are TGTGCCGCGGGCAACCGGGGGAGTACCTACGAGCAGTACTTC. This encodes CAAGNRGSTYEQYF.